The 9 T cell receptor beta chains reported below all come from one sample, sequenced in a study of blood T cells in healthy people across ages (dated by TCRdb to about 2015). The library was obtained by 5' RACE. The sequencing machine was an Illumina HiSeq 2500. A second PCR of roughly 6 to 11 cycles was run with a J-beta primer mix and a sample-barcoded 5' primer. TCRdb redid the processing of the public reads, applying fastp at Q25 and MiXCR, and retained in-frame beta chains. Under each unique CDR3 protein, matching rows form one entry showing the most common genes and DNA. Within this sample are 600,000 to 800,000 distinct CDR3 sequences, with roughly half of them counted one time only. Clones ranked in the top ten supply approximately 15% of the sample. The source material was blood. These receptors came from a woman aged 80 or over in good health.

This clonotype was observed at least ten times. This chain uses TRBV5-1 with TRBJ2-1; D could derive from TRBD1 or TRBD2 (5 bases each). The CDR3 sequence is 14 residues long. Germline loops: CDR1 SGHRS, CDR2 YFSETQ. With 0 bases removed from V and 10 bases from J, the gap between germline ends came to 14 bases. The CDR3 sequence is CASSLGGTTREQFF. The DNA of the CDR3 is TGCGCCAGCAGCTTGGGTGGGACCACCAGAGAGCAGTTCTTC. Based on the CDR3 plus reference TRBV5-1 and TRBJ2-1, the full variable domain is KAGVTQTPRYLIKTRGQQVTLSCSPISGHRSVSWYQQTPGQGLQFLFEYFSETQRNKGNFPGRFSGRQFSNSRSEMNVSTLELGDSALYLCASSLGGTTREQFFGPGTRLTVL.

In its sample, this clonotype was seen a few times. CDR3 bases: TGTGCCAGCAGTTTATCGCAAAAACTGTTTTTT. It specifies CASSLSQKLFF. The V gene is TRBV28, the J gene TRBJ1-4; D unclear. The CDR3 is made up of 11 amino acids. Looked up from germline, CDR1 is MDHEN and CDR2 is SYDVKM. Deletions cut 1 base from V and 9 bases from J, with 3 bases between. Looking up the rest from reference TRBV28 and TRBJ1-4 gives the full variable domain: DVKVTQSSRYLVKRTGEKVFLECVQDMDHENMFWYRQDPGLGLRLIYFSYDVKMKEKGDIPEGYSVSREKKERFSLILESASTNQTSMYLCASSLSQKLFFGSGTQLSVL.

V usage is TRBV4-1 and J usage is TRBJ1-4; perhaps TRBD1 as D (5 bases). This CDR3 has 15 residues. CDR1 MGHRA and CDR2 YSYEKL come from the germline V gene. The V and J ends lost 1 base and 8 bases respectively, with 14 bases between them. The CDR3 coding sequence is TGCGCCAGCAGCCAAGGGGACGCGGTAGGCGAAAAACTGTTTTTT. This encodes CASSQGDAVGEKLFF.

This clonotype was detected only a few times. The chain joins TRBV9 to TRBJ2-6; 8 nucleotides agree with TRBD1. Per germline, CDR1 SGDLS and CDR2 YYNGEE. The CDR3 sequence is 17 residues long. Trimming cost V 2 bases and J 1 base; bases outside gene matches: 5. CDR3 bases: TGTGCCAGCAGCGTGACAGGGGCTACTTCTGGGGCCAACGTCCTGACTTTC. Translated: CASSVTGATSGANVLTF.

This clonotype was seen more than once but under ten times. The CDR3 sequence: CASSLAAGLYNEQFF. In DNA, the CDR3 is TGTGCCAGCAGTTTAGCTGCGGGGCTCTACAATGAGCAGTTCTTC. The rearrangement uses TRBV27 and TRBJ2-1; tentatively, D is TRBD2 (6 bases). Trimming stripped 2 bases from V and 3 bases from J, with 11 bases between. Germline CDR1 MNHEY, CDR2 SMNVEV (reference sequence). The CDR3 covers 15 residues.

About this clonotype: Possible read error: a much larger clone is one base away. The genes are TRBV7-8 and TRBJ2-3, with TRBD2 as a possible D gene (7 bases). The CDR3 is 16 amino acids. The germline V gene has CDR1 SGHVS and CDR2 FQNEAQ. CDR3 nucleotide sequence: TGTGCCAGCAGCTTGGGGGGGGCCGGGATTACAGATACGCGGTATTTT. Its translation is CASSLGGAGITDTRYF.

The chain carries TRBV7-2 and TRBJ2-1, with D maybe TRBD1 (5 bases). CDR3 length equals 15 residues. Trimming stripped 1 base from V and 6 bases from J, with 13 bases between. CDR1 is SGHTA, CDR2 FQGNSA, per germline. CDR3 protein: CASSLVGQIGNEQFF. The CDR3 DNA reads as TGTGCCAGCAGCTTAGTGGGGCAAATAGGCAATGAGCAGTTCTTC.

This clonotype was seen repeatedly, ten times or more. This chain uses TRBV7-2 with TRBJ2-7, with TRBD2 matching over 8 bases. This CDR3 is 15 amino acids long. CDR1 and CDR2 from the germline V gene are SGHTA and FQGNSA. J was trimmed by 0 bases and V by 2 bases; bases with no gene match: 3. For the CDR3, the DNA is TGTGCCAGCAGCTTAAGCGGGAGAGTCTCCTACGAGCAGTACTTC. It encodes CASSLSGRVSYEQYF.

CDR3 DNA: TGCAGTGCCCCAGGGGTAGCGGTCACAGATACGCAGTATTTT. Amino acid sequence: CSAPGVAVTDTQYF. This chain links TRBV20-1 with TRBJ2-3, with D perhaps matching TRBD1 or TRBD2 (6 bases each). Trimming stripped 6 bases from V and 2 bases from J, with 15 bases between. The CDR3 is 14 amino acids. Germline CDR1 DFQATT, CDR2 SNEGSKA (reference sequence).